These 23 T cell receptor beta chains share one sample of origin, sequenced in a study of shared clonotypes between healthy human individuals. Sequencing was performed with immunoSEQ multiplex PCR; in TCRdb, only in-frame clones are kept and a portion is missing. The table lists about 1.5 million clones, 95% to 99% of them singletons. Material for sequencing was naive CD4+ T cells sorted from blood. The subset here: CD45RA+ positively selected. The receptors originated from a man in his thirties or forties in good health.

In nucleotides, the CDR3 is TGTGCCAGCAGTAGACAGGGGGCGGATGGTGAAGCTTTCTTT. It is translated as CASSRQGADGEAFF. This chain joins TRBV6-5 and TRBJ1-1; 10 bases are a match to TRBD1. Germline assignment: CDR1 MNHEY and CDR2 SVGAGI. This CDR3 has 14 residues. After removal of 5 bases from V and 7 bases from J, the junction contained 7 bases not matched to a gene.

The chain links TRBV1 to TRBJ2-1. TRBV1 is marked as a pseudogene. CDR3 length equals 14 residues. In DNA form, the CDR3 reads TGCACCAGCAGCCAATTTACCCCACACAATGAGCAGTTCTTC. This encodes CTSSQFTPHNEQFF.

This clone was observed a single time. The V call is TRBV5-6, the J call TRBJ2-5; D not resolved. V was pared by 1 base and J by 3 bases, with 16 bases between. CDR3 size: 16 residues. The V gene's germline CDR1 is SGHDT and CDR2 YYEEEE. The CDR3 region is CASSLTAVGIEETQYF. The DNA of the CDR3 is TGTGCCAGCAGCTTGACCGCCGTGGGGATAGAAGAGACCCAGTACTTC.

The V gene is TRBV11-3, the J gene TRBJ2-1; a possible D gene is TRBD2 (6 bases). The germline V and J ends were trimmed by 5 bases and 4 bases, with 15 bases remaining between them. The CDR3 contains 15 residues. Germline assignment: CDR1 SGHNT and CDR2 YENEEA. DNA for the CDR3: TGTGCCAGCAGCCCTCTGGGGGGTCGTTACAATGAGCAGTTCTTC. It translates to CASSPLGGRYNEQFF.

The gene calls are TRBV7-9 and TRBJ1-1; D is unresolved. CDR1 and CDR2 from the germline V gene are SEHNR and FQNEAQ (reference sequence). The CDR3 is made up of 13 amino acids. V was cut by 5 bases and J by 3 bases, with 10 bases left in between. The CDR3 sequence is CASSDRSHTEAFF. CDR3 nucleotide sequence: TGTGCCAGCAGCGACCGGTCCCACACTGAAGCTTTCTTT.

This chain connects TRBV5-1 to TRBJ2-1; 8 nucleotides line up with TRBD1. CDR3 length equals 15 residues. In germline, CDR1 is SGHRS, CDR2 YFSETQ. After removal of 5 bases from V and 4 bases from J, the junction contained 8 bases not matched to a gene. The CDR3 DNA reads as TGCGCCAGCAGACTGAGCAGGACAGGGTACAATGAGCAGTTCTTC. Amino acid sequence: CASRLSRTGYNEQFF.

V is TRBV5-1 and J is TRBJ1-1, with a weak D call TRBD1 (5 bases). CDR1 is SGHRS and CDR2 is YFSETQ in the germline V gene. The germline V and J ends were trimmed by 4 bases and 1 base, with 8 bases remaining between them. The CDR3 covers 13 residues. CDR3 protein: CASSTQGNTEAFF. DNA of the CDR3: TGCGCCAGCAGCACCCAGGGGAACACTGAAGCTTTCTTT.

The rearrangement links TRBV5-1 to TRBJ1-4; 7 bases are a match to TRBD1. Trimming removed 7 bases from V and 6 bases from J; junction bases left unmatched: 9. Germline values: CDR1 SGHRS, CDR2 YFSETQ. This CDR3 is built from 14 residues. The CDR3 nucleotides are TGCGCCAGCGGCCTACAGGGGACTGATGAAAAACTGTTTTTT. It is translated as CASGLQGTDEKLFF.

The chain carries TRBV5-1 and TRBJ2-1, with TRBD2 identical over 7 bases. Germline V gene sequence: CDR1 SGHRS, CDR2 YFSETQ. After removal of 5 bases from V and 5 bases from J, the junction contained 7 bases not matched to a gene. There are 14 residues in the CDR3. Written as DNA, the CDR3 is TGCGCCAGCAGTAGGCGGGAGTCAAACAATGAGCAGTTCTTC. Translation gives CASSRRESNNEQFF.

The chain uses TRBV5-1 and TRBJ2-7, with TRBD1 matching over 8 bases. The V gene end was trimmed by 1 base and the J gene end by 2 bases; junction bases not matched to a gene: 2. CDR1 and CDR2 (germline): SGHRS, YFSETQ. The CDR3 has 14 residues. The CDR3 nucleotides read TGCGCCAGCAGCTTGACAGGGGGTCCCTACGAGCAGTACTTC. It specifies CASSLTGGPYEQYF.

This chain links TRBV28 with TRBJ2-2; a weak D match, TRBD1 (5 bases). The V end was cut by 5 bases, the J end by 6 bases, with 10 bases between. This CDR3 contains 13 residues. Per germline, CDR1 MDHEN and CDR2 SYDVKM. The DNA of the CDR3 is TGTGCCAGCAGTCCCCAGGGTTCCGGGGAGCTGTTTTTT. It yields the protein CASSPQGSGELFF.

CDR3 nucleotide sequence: TGTGCCAGTGAGTCCTCGAGCACTGAAGCTTTCTTT. Residues: CASESSSTEAFF. The chain links TRBV5-8 to TRBJ1-1; no firm D call. Germline lookup yields CDR1 SGHTS and CDR2 YDEGEE. Trimming cost V 8 bases and J 4 bases, with 12 bases left between them. There are 12 residues in the CDR3. Full variable domain (missing parts from reference TRBV5-8 and TRBJ1-1): EAGVTQSPTHLIKTRGQQATLRCSPISGHTSVYWYQQALGLGLQFLLWYDEGEERNRGNFPPRFSGRQFPNYSSELNVNALELEDSALYLCASESSSTEAFFGQGTRLTVV.

This chain connects TRBV7-8 to TRBJ1-2, with 9 bases aligning to TRBD1. V lost 5 bases, J lost 4 bases, and 8 bases stayed unmatched. Germline V lookup: CDR1 SGHVS, CDR2 FQNEAQ. The CDR3 sequence is 15 residues long. The CDR3 coding sequence is TGTGCCAGCAGCCTGGGACAGGGTGGAACCTATGGCTACACCTTC. This translates into CASSLGQGGTYGYTF. Drawing the rest from reference TRBV7-8 and TRBJ1-2, the complete variable domain is GAGVSQSPRYKVAKRGQDVALRCDPISGHVSLFWYQQALGQGPEFLTYFQNEAQLDKSGLPSDRFFAERPEGSVSTLKIQRTQQEDSAVYLCASSLGQGGTYGYTFGSGTRLTVV.

The table lists this clone with a count of one. This chain uses TRBV4-1 with TRBJ2-3, with D possibly TRBD1 on 5 matching bases. CDR1 is MGHRA and CDR2 is YSYEKL in the germline V gene. V gave up 0 bases and J gave up 0 bases, with 16 bases separating them. The CDR3 has 18 amino acids. CDR3 coding DNA: TGCGCCAGCAGCCAAGAAGCTTCTCCGGACATCAGCACAGATACGCAGTATTTT. This codes for CASSQEASPDISTDTQYF.

V is TRBV5-4 and J is TRBJ2-7, with a possible D match to TRBD1 (6 bases). The V end lost 0 bases, the J end lost 4 bases, and 14 bases lay between the germline ends. Germline assignment: CDR1 SGHNT and CDR2 YYREEE (reference sequence). CDR3 size: 15 residues. This chain's CDR3 is CASSLGRGALYEQYF. The CDR3 DNA is TGTGCCAGCAGCTTGGGCAGGGGAGCCTTATACGAGCAGTACTTC.

V gene TRBV30 combines with J gene TRBJ2-2; no firm D call. The CDR3 has 13 amino acids. V lost 0 bases and J lost 13, with 15 bases in between. Germline V CDR1 and CDR2: GTSNPN, SVGIG (reference sequence). The CDR3 is CAWSVGFGIRLFF. In DNA, the CDR3 is TGTGCCTGGAGTGTGGGTTTTGGCATTCGGCTGTTTTTT.

The CDR3 bases are TGTGCCAGCTCACCGATAGCGGGAGGTATCTCCTACGAGCAGTACTTC. This gives the protein CASSPIAGGISYEQYF. The V call is TRBV18, the J call TRBJ2-7, with TRBD2 identical over 10 bases. Trimming cost V 3 bases and J 0 bases; bases outside gene matches: 5. The CDR3 runs 16 residues. CDR1 and CDR2 (germline): KGHSH, LQKENI.

CDR3 sequence reads: CASSISRGSNTEAFF. CDR3 nucleotides: TGTGCCAGTAGTATTTCCCGGGGGTCGAACACTGAAGCTTTCTTT. This chain joins TRBV19 and TRBJ1-1, with D tentatively TRBD1 (5 bases). The CDR3 is made up of 15 amino acids. Germline CDR1 is LNHDA and CDR2 is SQIVND (reference sequence). Trimming cost V 3 bases and J 1 base, with 12 bases left between them.

The CDR3 loop reads CASSYNSQETQYF. The DNA of the CDR3 is TGTGCCAGCAGTTACAATAGCCAAGAGACCCAGTACTTC. The rearrangement links TRBV6-5 to TRBJ2-5; D unclear. The CDR3 spans 13 residues. In germline, CDR1 is MNHEY, CDR2 SVGAGI. V was pared by 2 bases and J by 1 base, with 5 bases between.

The chain is built from TRBV11-2 and TRBJ2-1; a possible D gene is TRBD2 (6 bases). Germline-derived CDR1 and CDR2 are SGHAT and FQNNGV. CDR3 length: 18 residues. V was shortened by 4 bases and J by 5 bases, with 24 bases between the two germline ends. In nucleotides, the CDR3 is TGTGCCAGCAGCTCCCCCAGCACCGGAGGGCTTTATAACAATGAGCAGTTCTTC. It translates to CASSSPSTGGLYNNEQFF.

V usage is TRBV14 and J usage is TRBJ1-1; D gene uncertain. The CDR3 covers 13 residues. Trimming pared 0 bases from V and 4 bases from J, leaving 6 bases between. CDR1 is SGHDN and CDR2 is FVKESK in the germline V gene. In nucleotides, the CDR3 is TGTGCCAGCAGCCAAGATCCGGGCACTGAAGCTTTCTTT. Its protein is CASSQDPGTEAFF.

This chain connects TRBV13 to TRBJ2-7; maybe TRBD2 (5 bases). This CDR3 is built from 14 residues. From germline, CDR1 is PRHDT and CDR2 FYEKMQ (reference sequence). Trimming removed 5 bases at V and 3 bases at J, with 14 bases between. The CDR3 protein is CASSTRTGVYEQYF. The CDR3, as DNA: TGTGCCAGCAGCACAAGAACCGGGGTCTACGAGCAGTACTTC.

V is TRBV7-2 and J is TRBJ2-7; no clear D gene. V gave up 4 bases and J gave up 5 bases, with 27 bases separating them. The germline V gene has CDR1 SGHTA and CDR2 FQGNSA. This CDR3 has 18 amino acids. The CDR3 loop reads CASSSTSGISEVFHEQYF. The DNA of the CDR3 is TGTGCCAGCAGCTCCACCTCTGGGATCAGTGAGGTCTTCCACGAGCAGTACTTC.